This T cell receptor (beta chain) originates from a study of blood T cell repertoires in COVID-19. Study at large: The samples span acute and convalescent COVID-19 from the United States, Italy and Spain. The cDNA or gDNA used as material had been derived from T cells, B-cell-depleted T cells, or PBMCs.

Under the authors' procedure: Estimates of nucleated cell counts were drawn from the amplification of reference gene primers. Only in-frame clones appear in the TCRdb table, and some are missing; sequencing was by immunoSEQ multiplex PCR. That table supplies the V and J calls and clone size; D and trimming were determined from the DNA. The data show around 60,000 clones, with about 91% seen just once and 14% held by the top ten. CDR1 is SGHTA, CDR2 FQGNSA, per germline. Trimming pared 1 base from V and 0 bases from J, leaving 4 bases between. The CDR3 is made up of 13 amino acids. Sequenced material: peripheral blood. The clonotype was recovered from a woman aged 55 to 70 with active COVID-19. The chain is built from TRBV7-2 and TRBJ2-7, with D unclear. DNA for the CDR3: TGTGCCAGCAGCTTAGATCTCTCCTACGAGCAGTACTTC. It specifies CASSLDLSYEQYF. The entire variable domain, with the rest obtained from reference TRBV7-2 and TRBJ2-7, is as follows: GAGVSQSPSNKVTEKGKDVELRCDPISGHTALYWYRQSLGQGLEFLIYFQGNSAPDKSGLPSDRFSAERTGGSVSTLTIQRTQQEDSAVYLCASSLDLSYEQYFGPGTRLTVT.